This is a list of T cell receptor beta chains from one sample in a study of blood T cell repertoires in COVID-19. Using immunoSEQ multiplex PCR, the repertoire was profiled, and TCRdb retains in-frame clones only, with some absent. The table has around 150,000 clones, about 90% seen once; the top ten hold about 4%. Sequencing input: peripheral blood. The receptor source for this set is a woman aged 60-75 years with active or convalescent COVID-19. Each CDR3 is given with its conserved first and last residue. D genes are given only for firm matches. Expanded clones get a size class; other rows say once, few or many, or leave the size out.

TRBV5-5	-	TRBJ1-4	-	TGTGCCAGCAGTTCAGGGGACACCTCGAATGAAAAACTGTTTTTT	CASSSGDTSNEKLFF
TRBV10-3	-	TRBJ2-7	-	TGTGCCATCAGTGAGTATTGGAGCGACGAGCAGTACTTC	CAISEYWSDEQYF
TRBV15	TRBD2	TRBJ2-5	-	TGTGCCACCAGCAGAGAGGGGGGAGGGGAGACCCAGTACTTC	CATSREGGGETQYF
TRBV6-5	-	TRBJ1-1	-	TGTGCCAGCAGTTCCGGGACACGCTTAGCCACTGAAGCTTTCTTT	CASSSGTRLATEAFF
TRBV5-6	-	TRBJ2-1	-	TGTGCCAGCAGCTTGGGAGACAGTTACTCCTACAATGAGCAGTTCTTC	CASSLGDSYSYNEQFF
TRBV7-9	-	TRBJ2-7	-	TGTGCCAGCAGCAGCTACAGGGACGAGCAGTACTTC	CASSSYRDEQYF
TRBV27	TRBD1	TRBJ1-5	-	TGTGCCAGCAGTTTAACAGGGGGTCAGCCCCAGCATTTT	CASSLTGGQPQHF
TRBV4-1	-	TRBJ1-3	-	TGCGCCAGCAGACAATACAGGAGCTCTGGAAACACCATATATTTT	CASRQYRSSGNTIYF
TRBV5-1	-	TRBJ2-3	-	TGCGCCAGCAGCCGCCCTAGGGGGAGCACAGATACGCAGTATTTT	CASSRPRGSTDTQYF
TRBV6-2/TRBV6-3	TRBD1	TRBJ1-1	-	TGTGCCAGCAGTTACGAGACAGGGGCCACTGAAGCTTTCTTT	CASSYETGATEAFF
TRBV2	TRBD1	TRBJ1-2	-	TGTGCCAGCAGCCGCCCGGGACAGCGGTCGGGCTACACCTTC	CASSRPGQRSGYTF
TRBV19	-	TRBJ1-6	once	TGTGCCAGTTCTAGGGGGGGGCGATCGGCTTCACCCCTCCACTTT	CASSRGGRSASPLHF
TRBV19	TRBD1	TRBJ1-1	-	TGTGCCAGTAGTTCCGACAGGGTCACTGAAGCTTTCTTT	CASSSDRVTEAFF
TRBV2	-	TRBJ1-1	-	TGTGCCAGCAGAGTTGGAGAGAACACTGAAGCTTTCTTT	CASRVGENTEAFF
TRBV7-2	-	TRBJ2-1	-	TGTGCCAGCAGCTTAGTCGACAATGAGCAGTTCTTC	CASSLVDNEQFF
TRBV19	-	TRBJ2-1	-	TGTGCCAGTAGTTGGGGACACCGTGGGGATGAGCAGTTCTTC	CASSWGHRGDEQFF
TRBV7-2	TRBD2	TRBJ2-2	few	TGTGCCAGCAGCTCCCGGACTAGCGGGGCGAACACCGGGGAGCTGTTTTTT	CASSSRTSGANTGELFF
TRBV6-2/TRBV6-3	-	TRBJ2-7	-	TGTGCCAGCAGTTACGACATACCCTACGAGCAGTACTTC	CASSYDIPYEQYF
TRBV5-6	TRBD2	TRBJ2-2	-	TGTGCCAGCAGCATAAGACTAGCGGGGGATGGGACCGGGGAGCTGTTTTTT	CASSIRLAGDGTGELFF
TRBV6-1	-	TRBJ1-6	-	TGTGCCAGCAGTGAACAGGCCCTGAATTCACCCCTCCACTTT	CASSEQALNSPLHF
TRBV6-5	-	TRBJ1-5	-	TGTGCCAGCAGTTACTCGGACGCCCAGGGGCCCCAGCATTTT	CASSYSDAQGPQHF
TRBV10-3	-	TRBJ1-2	-	TGTGCCATCAGTGAGCCACAGACCTCGCATAATCCTGGCTACACCTTC	CAISEPQTSHNPGYTF
TRBV6-1	TRBD1	TRBJ2-7	-	TGTGCCAGCAGTGAAGGGGGGACAGACTACGAGCAGTACTTC	CASSEGGTDYEQYF
TRBV19	TRBD1	TRBJ1-6	-	TGTGCCAGTAGTTCCCTCCTAGGGACAGCTAAGCCACCCCTCCACTTT	CASSSLLGTAKPPLHF
TRBV7-2	TRBD2	TRBJ2-5	-	TGTGCCAGCAGCTTTAGCGGGGGCTTCGGAGAGACCCAGTACTTC	CASSFSGGFGETQYF
TRBV15	TRBD1	TRBJ1-1	-	TGTGCCACCAGCTCCAGACCACAGGGGGCGAACACTGAAGCTTTCTTT	CATSSRPQGANTEAFF
TRBV7-2	TRBD2	TRBJ2-2	once	TGTGCCAGCAGCACCGGGGGGGGCTGGGAGCTGTTTTTT	CASSTGGGWELFF
TRBV5-1	TRBD2	TRBJ2-3	-	TGCGCCAGCAGCTTGGAACCCCCTTCTAGCGGGGGGACAGATACGCAGTATTTT	CASSLEPPSSGGTDTQYF
TRBV3-1/TRBV3-2	TRBD2	TRBJ2-1	-	TGTGCCAGCAGCCAAGATAATGAGCGCGGGGGGGCTACCTACAATGAGCAGTTCTTC	CASSQDNERGGATYNEQFF
TRBV9	-	TRBJ1-1	-	TGTGCCAGCAGCGTAGGGGGATCGGGAATGAACACTGAAGCTTTCTTT	CASSVGGSGMNTEAFF
TRBV27	TRBD1	TRBJ1-2	-	TGTGCCAGCAGTCCCCCGACAGGGGGATACACCTTC	CASSPPTGGYTF
TRBV19	TRBD1	TRBJ1-1	many	TGTGCCAGTAGTGGTGGACAGGGGTACACTGAAGCTTTCTTT	CASSGGQGYTEAFF
TRBV19	-	TRBJ2-3	-	TGTGCCAGTAGTATAGATTTCGCCCTACTTAACCCAGATACGCAGTATTTT	CASSIDFALLNPDTQYF
TRBV10-3	-	TRBJ2-2	-	TGTGCCACCCTAACAGGGTCCAGCACCGGGGAGCTGTTTTTT	CATLTGSSTGELFF
TRBV3-1/TRBV3-2	-	TRBJ1-1	-	TGTGCCAGCAGCCAAGATTTTCCCGGACTAATGAACACTGAAGCTTTCTTT	CASSQDFPGLMNTEAFF
TRBV6-5	TRBD1	TRBJ1-3	-	TGTGCCAGCAGAAAGACAGGGACTGGAAACACCATATATTTT	CASRKTGTGNTIYF
TRBV30	TRBD1	TRBJ1-2	-	TGTGCCTGGAGATTACAGGGGGCGAGGGGCTATGGCTACACCTTC	CAWRLQGARGYGYTF
TRBV19	TRBD2	TRBJ2-2	once	TGTGCCAGCAACACGCCGGGACTAGCGGGGGGGCCCGAGGAGCTGTTTTTT	CASNTPGLAGGPEELFF
TRBV2	-	TRBJ1-2	-	TGTGCCAGGCTTCCCGGGACACTCTATGGCTACACCTTC	CARLPGTLYGYTF
TRBV6-5	TRBD1	TRBJ2-7	-	TGTGCCAGCAGTTACCGACAGGGGGCCTCCTACGAGCAGTACTTC	CASSYRQGASYEQYF
TRBV19	-	TRBJ1-1	-	TGTGCCAGTAGGCGAGCACAGCCGGGGACTGAAGCTTTCTTT	CASRRAQPGTEAFF
TRBV6-2/TRBV6-3	-	TRBJ2-2	-	TGTGCCAGCAGTGACCCCGGACAGACCGGGGAGCTGTTTTTT	CASSDPGQTGELFF
TRBV19	TRBD1	TRBJ1-2	-	TGTGCCAGTAGTATTGGGACAGGGGACTATGGCTACACCTTC	CASSIGTGDYGYTF
TRBV7-9	-	TRBJ1-1	-	TGTGCCAGCAGCCCTCAAATCCCGGGAAGGACTGAAGCTTTCTTT	CASSPQIPGRTEAFF
TRBV24-1	-	TRBJ2-5	few	TGTGCCACCAGTGATGGGGGGAACGGGCAAGAGACCCAGTACTTC	CATSDGGNGQETQYF
TRBV24-1	-	TRBJ2-7	-	TGTGCCACCAGTGCCTGGACAGAATCCTACGAGCAGTACTTC	CATSAWTESYEQYF
TRBV7-2	-	TRBJ1-6	few	TGTGCCAGCAGCACGGACAGTCTTTATAATTCACCCCTCCACTTT	CASSTDSLYNSPLHF
TRBV6-6	-	TRBJ1-5	-	TGTGCCAGCCGGCGACGGGAGCCCCAGCATTTT	CASRRREPQHF
TRBV29-1	TRBD2	TRBJ2-5	-	TGCAGCGTTGGGGGACTAGCGGGGCGCCAAGAGACCCAGTACTTC	CSVGGLAGRQETQYF
TRBV4-1	TRBD1	TRBJ2-1	-	TGCGCCAGCAGCCAAGAACAGGGGATATCCTACAATGAGCAGTTCTTC	CASSQEQGISYNEQFF
TRBV19	-	TRBJ1-3	-	TGTGCCAGTAGTACAAACGACAGGCTGTACTCTGGAAACACCATATATTTT	CASSTNDRLYSGNTIYF
TRBV6-1	-	TRBJ1-5	-	TGTGCCAGCAGTGAAGCGCTGGCGGGTCAGCCCCAGCATTTT	CASSEALAGQPQHF
TRBV7-9	-	TRBJ1-1	-	TGTGTCACAGGAAGGGACACTGAAGCTTTCTTT	CVTGRDTEAFF
TRBV19	-	TRBJ1-1	once	TGTGCCAGTAGTACTTCGGGGAACACTGAAGCTTTCTTT	CASSTSGNTEAFF
TRBV4-1	TRBD1	TRBJ2-2	-	TGCGCCAGCAGCCAAGCTCCGGACAGGGGGCATAGCGGGGAGCTGTTTTTT	CASSQAPDRGHSGELFF